The 24 T cell receptor beta chains below come from one sample, sequenced in a study of T cells after yellow fever vaccination. In TCRdb, the 5' RACE reads were re-called with MiXCR into one record per CDR3 protein. The data show about 340,000 distinct CDR3 sequences, approximately 12% seen once. Specimen: CD4+ T cells sorted from PBMCs, collected 15 days after the yellow fever booster vaccination. The source is a man between 18 and 29 years old who received the YFV17D yellow fever vaccine.

This clonotype was recorded many times. The chain links TRBV20-1 to TRBJ2-3; a possible D gene is TRBD2 (5 bases). The V gene's germline CDR1 is DFQATT and CDR2 SNEGSKA (reference sequence). There are 13 residues in the CDR3. V gave up 6 bases and J gave up 5 bases, with 15 bases separating them. The CDR3 loop reads CSAPTGYEDTQYF. CDR3 DNA: TGCAGTGCGCCCACGGGGTATGAAGATACGCAGTATTTT.

This clonotype was found many times. The chain links TRBV15 to TRBJ1-1; the D is unclear. Per the germline V gene, CDR1 is LNHNV and CDR2 is YYDKDF (reference sequence). Trimming removed 0 bases at V and 8 bases at J, with 7 bases between. The CDR3 runs 12 residues. CDR3 residues: CATSRDAGEAFF. In nucleotides, the CDR3 is TGTGCCACCAGCAGAGATGCTGGAGAAGCTTTCTTT. Complete variable domain (other parts from reference TRBV15 and TRBJ1-1): DAMVIQNPRYQVTQFGKPVTLSCSQTLNHNVMYWYQQKSSQAPKLLFHYYDKDFNNEADTPDNFQSRRPNTSFCFLDIRSPGLGDTAMYLCATSRDAGEAFFGQGTRLTVV.

This clonotype has a handful of counts. This sequence joins TRBV7-2 and TRBJ2-3; 13 bases line up with TRBD2. CDR1 SGHTA and CDR2 FQGNSA come from the germline V gene. This CDR3 has 17 amino acids. V gave up 5 bases and J gave up 5 bases; unmatched junction bases: 10. CDR3 sequence (DNA): TGTGCCAGCAGCCCAAGGGGACTAGCGGGGACCCGAGATACGCAGTATTTT. It is translated as CASSPRGLAGTRDTQYF. The entire variable domain, with the rest obtained from reference TRBV7-2 and TRBJ2-3, is as follows: GAGVSQSPSNKVTEKGKDVELRCDPISGHTALYWYRQSLGQGLEFLIYFQGNSAPDKSGLPSDRFSAERTGGSVSTLTIQRTQQEDSAVYLCASSPRGLAGTRDTQYFGPGTRLTVL.

This clonotype was found a few times. V gene TRBV3-1 combines with J gene TRBJ2-7; D is unclear. CDR1 and CDR2 (germline): LGHDT, YNNKEL (reference sequence). Trimming cost V 4 bases and J 3 bases, with 10 bases left between them. This CDR3 spans 13 amino acids. Here the CDR3 reads CASSPGPNYEQYF. The CDR3 bases are TGTGCCAGCAGCCCAGGACCTAACTACGAGCAGTACTTC.

The genes are TRBV5-6 and TRBJ1-6; D is unclear. This CDR3 has 14 residues. In germline, CDR1 is SGHDT, CDR2 YYEEEE. V was trimmed by 2 bases and J by 7 bases, leaving 10 bases between them. The CDR3 DNA reads as TGTGCCAGCAGCTTAGCCATTGTAAATTCACCCCTCCACTTT. Its translation: CASSLAIVNSPLHF. Supplemented by reference TRBV5-6 and TRBJ1-6, the full variable domain reads DAGVTQSPTHLIKTRGQQVTLRCSPKSGHDTVSWYQQALGQGPQFIFQYYEEEERQRGNFPDRFSGHQFPNYSSELNVNALLLGDSALYLCASSLAIVNSPLHFGNGTRLTVT.

The chain has TRBV11-2 and TRBJ2-2; TRBD1 matches 8 bases. Germline loops: CDR1 SGHAT, CDR2 FQNNGV. V trimming: 5 bases; J trimming: 4 bases; junction bases outside the gene matches: 9. This CDR3 contains 16 residues. Here the CDR3 reads CASSHRQGWGTGELFF. The CDR3, as DNA: TGTGCCAGCAGCCATCGACAGGGGTGGGGCACCGGGGAGCTGTTTTTT.

This clonotype was observed at least ten times. J is TRBJ2-3 and V is TRBV6-5; 7 bases agree with TRBD2. V lost 3 bases, J lost 5 bases, and 11 bases stayed unmatched. The germline V gene encodes CDR1 MNHEY and CDR2 SVGAGI. CDR3 size: 16 residues. The CDR3 region is CASSYQGGRGRDTQYF. CDR3 nucleotides: TGTGCCAGCAGTTATCAGGGTGGGAGGGGACGAGATACGCAGTATTTT.

This clonotype has at least ten counts. The chain's CDR3 is CSANAGGWSYNSPLHF. The CDR3 DNA reads as TGCAGTGCTAATGCAGGGGGCTGGTCCTATAATTCACCCCTCCACTTT. V and J are TRBV20-1 and TRBJ1-6, with TRBD1 matching over 8 bases. This CDR3 spans 16 amino acids. Germline V gene data show CDR1 as DFQATT and CDR2 as SNEGSKA (reference sequence). The trim removed 4 bases at V and 1 base at J, leaving 6 bases unmatched.

This clonotype was counted only a few times. The rearrangement joins TRBV27 to TRBJ2-1, with 10 bases identical to TRBD2. Germline assignment: CDR1 MNHEY and CDR2 SMNVEV (reference sequence). The CDR3 sequence is 16 residues long. V was pared by 3 bases and J by 5 bases, with 7 bases of the junction left unmatched. CDR3 DNA: TGTGCCAGCAGTTTCTCCCAGCGGGGGGGTGACAATGAGCAGTTCTTC. Protein sequence: CASSFSQRGGDNEQFF.

Ten or more counts support this clonotype. V and J are TRBV14 and TRBJ2-5; 10 bases map to TRBD2. The ends lost 4 bases at V and 5 bases at J; junction bases unmatched: 10. From germline, CDR1 is SGHDN and CDR2 FVKESK. This CDR3 spans 16 amino acids. CDR3 residues: CASSPLRAGGYETQYF. As DNA, the CDR3 is TGTGCCAGCAGCCCCTTGAGAGCGGGGGGGTACGAGACCCAGTACTTC.

The J gene is TRBJ1-2, the V gene TRBV7-2; TRBD1 matches 7 bases. This CDR3 has 12 amino acids. Germline-derived CDR1 and CDR2 are SGHTA and FQGNSA. The trim removed 7 bases at V and 8 bases at J, leaving 7 bases unmatched. CDR3 region: CASKTGSDGYTF. The CDR3 DNA follows: TGTGCCAGCAAGACAGGGAGTGACGGCTACACCTTC.

The J gene is TRBJ2-3, the V gene TRBV20-1; TRBD2 agrees at 10 bases. The CDR3 consists of 16 residues. With V trimmed by 1 base and J by 2 bases, 6 bases remained unmatched. The germline V gene has CDR1 DFQATT and CDR2 SNEGSKA (reference sequence). CDR3 amino acids: CSARAASGGITDTQYF. The CDR3 nucleotides read TGCAGTGCTAGAGCGGCTAGCGGGGGAATCACAGATACGCAGTATTTT.

The CDR3: CATSQGLASSYNEQFF. The CDR3 DNA sequence: TGTGCCACCAGCCAGGGACTAGCAAGCTCCTACAATGAGCAGTTCTTC. This chain links TRBV15 with TRBJ2-1, with TRBD2 matching over 9 bases. Trimming cost V 5 bases and J 0 bases; bases outside gene matches: 5. Germline V CDR1 and CDR2: LNHNV, YYDKDF (reference sequence). This CDR3 spans 16 amino acids.

This clonotype was counted a few times. The chain couples TRBV5-5 to TRBJ2-7; D not resolved. Germline V gene sequence: CDR1 SGHKS, CDR2 YYEKEE (reference sequence). Trimming left V 2 bases short and J 2 bases short, with 8 bases between. This CDR3 contains 13 residues. The CDR3 DNA sequence: TGTGCCAGCAGCTTCCGGACGACCTACGAGCAGTACTTC. Protein sequence: CASSFRTTYEQYF. The complete variable domain, with remaining parts taken from reference TRBV5-5 and TRBJ2-7, reads DAGVTQSPTHLIKTRGQQVTLRCSPISGHKSVSWYQQVLGQGPQFIFQYYEKEERGRGNFPDRFSARQFPNYSSELNVNALLLGDSALYLCASSFRTTYEQYFGPGTRLTVT.

As for this clonotype: The junction does not match germline at one end; this may be a read error. The chain uses TRBV4-3 and TRBJ1-1, with D perhaps TRBD1 (6 bases). Germline V lookup: CDR1 LGHNA, CDR2 YSLEER. CDR3 length: 12 amino acids. The CDR3 protein is CASRQEGGQAFF. The CDR3, as DNA: TGCGCCAGCAGACAAGAGGGGGGGCAAGCTTTCTTT.

This clonotype was observed a handful of times. This sequence joins TRBV29-1 and TRBJ2-3; TRBD2 aligns across 8 bases. The CDR3 covers 13 residues. From germline, CDR1 is SQVTM and CDR2 ANQGSEA. Germline trimming cut 3 bases from V and 7 bases from J; bases unmatched to any gene: 6. The CDR3 DNA reads as TGCAGCGTTGAGCCGGGAGGGACGAATACGCAGTATTTT. This gives the protein CSVEPGGTNTQYF.

This clonotype turned up a few times. V gene TRBV20-1 combines with J gene TRBJ2-5, with no clear D. Germline CDR1 is DFQATT and CDR2 is SNEGSKA (reference sequence). Deletions cut 4 bases from V and 5 bases from J, with 8 bases between. The CDR3 consists of 11 residues. DNA for the CDR3: TGCAGTGCTAATGGGTTGGAGACCCAGTACTTC. Protein product: CSANGLETQYF.

In this sample, this clonotype turned up many times. V gene TRBV4-3 combines with J gene TRBJ2-3; TRBD2 matches at 8 bases. With 3 bases clipped from V and 4 bases from J, the junction kept 3 bases outside the gene matches. This CDR3 spans 14 amino acids. Germline V gene sequence: CDR1 LGHNA, CDR2 YSLEER. The CDR3 region is CASSQTGGADTQYF. The CDR3 DNA follows: TGCGCCAGCAGCCAGACCGGGGGGGCAGATACGCAGTATTTT.

Only a few counts were recorded for this clonotype. The chain links TRBV29-1 to TRBJ1-1; D unresolved. This CDR3 has 13 amino acids. CDR1 is SQVTM, CDR2 ANQGSEA, per germline. CDR3 coding DNA: TGCAGTGCCATTGTGACGGTGGGTACTGAAGCTTTCTTT. Protein: CSAIVTVGTEAFF.

This chain connects TRBV4-3 to TRBJ2-3; 7 nucleotides agree with TRBD1. The germline gives CDR1 LGHNA, CDR2 YSLEER. J gave up 1 base and V 0 bases, and 10 bases lay outside the gene matches. This CDR3 has 18 residues. The CDR3 DNA follows: TGCGCCAGCAGCCAAGAAGACCCTAGGACAGGTGGCACAGATACGCAGTATTTT. Its protein product is CASSQEDPRTGGTDTQYF.

The chain's CDR3 is CASSLVGGAGTGELFF. The CDR3 DNA follows: TGTGCCAGCAGCTTGGTAGGGGGCGCCGGCACCGGGGAGCTGTTTTTT. This chain links TRBV5-6 with TRBJ2-2, with 7 bases lining up with TRBD1. From germline, CDR1 is SGHDT and CDR2 YYEEEE. The J segment lost 4 bases and the V segment lost 0 bases, leaving 6 bases of the junction unmatched. The CDR3 is 16 amino acids.

This clonotype was counted between two and nine times. The chain couples TRBV9 to TRBJ1-2; D is unresolved. V was trimmed by 3 bases and J by 4 bases, leaving 16 bases between them. The CDR3 is 15 residues long. The germline CDR1 and CDR2 sequences are SGDLS and YYNGEE. The CDR3 protein is CASSGAWALRYGYTF. CDR3 DNA sequence: TGTGCCAGCAGCGGCGCCTGGGCTCTTCGCTATGGCTACACCTTC.

CDR3 sequence: CASIRSRGLAGEAKNIQYF. The CDR3 bases are TGTGCCAGCATCCGATCCAGGGGACTAGCGGGGGAAGCCAAAAACATTCAGTACTTC. The V gene is TRBV12-3 or TRBV12-4, the J gene TRBJ2-4, with 14 nucleotides matching TRBD2. This CDR3 is 19 amino acids long. J was trimmed by 0 bases and V by 7 bases; bases with no gene match: 11.

The chain combines TRBV12-3 or TRBV12-4 with TRBJ2-2; no definite D call. This CDR3 is built from 13 residues. The ends were cut back, 10 bases at V and 7 bases at J, with 16 bases in the middle. The CDR3 sequence: CATRALSNGELFF. CDR3 sequence (DNA): TGTGCCACAAGGGCCCTTTCCAACGGGGAGCTGTTTTTT.